This T cell receptor (beta chain) was found in a study of vaccination and CD4 T cells after COVID-19. In the study overall: Convalescent donors: six male, four female; seven Caucasian, two Asian, one multiracial, two Hispanic. Stimuli were overlapping spike peptide pools of SARS-CoV-2 and three common cold coronaviruses (HCoV-NL63, HCoV-OC43, HCoV-229E).

The assay that was used to sequence DNA from cultured CD4+ T cells was the Oncomine TCR Beta short-read assay. From CD4+ T cells that had been cultured, genomic DNA was extracted. TCRdb analysed the PCR reads with MiXCR anew, one entry per CDR3 protein. The table shows about 24,000 distinct CDR3 sequences, with under 50% occurring only once. The CDR3 consists of 13 residues. Germline V lookup: CDR1 MNHEY, CDR2 SVGAGI. Time point denoted: late sampling 161 to 241 days after vaccination in a few convalescent patients. Treatment noted: approximately nine-day PBMC culture with coronavirus spike peptide pools or control peptides (ViraFEST assay). Before TCRs were sequenced, ViraFEST expanded antigen-specific T cells with peptide pools. In regard to this clonotype: The antigen is unknown. Germline and junction disagree at one end, which may indicate a read error.

Material: CD4+ T cells from blood, cultured in vitro, obtained about 7 months after SARS-CoV-2 vaccination. The V and J genes are TRBV6-5 and TRBJ2-7; 8 bases align to TRBD1. The receptor's source is a human donor who had recovered from COVID-19. The CDR3 loop reads CASTYRGSYEQYF. CDR3 in DNA: TGTGCCAGCACTTACAGGGGGTCCTACGAGCAGTACTTC.